This T cell receptor (beta chain) was sequenced for a study of OX40 agonist ivuxolimab in advanced cancers. Overall study: Partial responses were achieved by three patients, of whom one had hepatocellular carcinoma and two had cutaneous melanoma. Study observations and caveats: On average, CD8+ T cells had more expanded clones than CD4+.

On this clone itself: Its specificity is not known.

The protocol was immunoSEQ multiplex PCR, while the TCRdb copy is restricted to in-frame clones and leaves out a portion. Altogether 50,000 to 65,000 clones are present, 92% being singletons, with the ten largest covering about an eighth. CDR1 and CDR2 from the germline V gene are SGHTA and FQGTGA. CDR3 length equals 15 residues. V gave up 4 bases and J gave up 6 bases; unmatched junction bases: 6. Sequencing used CD4+ or CD8+ T cells sorted from blood, obtained in a trial of the OX40 agonist ivuxolimab. The TCR sequence derives from an adult with an advanced solid tumor such as melanoma, head and neck, liver or kidney cancer. The chain couples TRBV7-3 to TRBJ2-1, with 10 positions matching TRBD1. The CDR3 DNA follows: TGTGCCAGCAGCTCGACCGGGACAGGGGTCAATGAGCAGTTCTTC. Residues: CASSSTGTGVNEQFF.